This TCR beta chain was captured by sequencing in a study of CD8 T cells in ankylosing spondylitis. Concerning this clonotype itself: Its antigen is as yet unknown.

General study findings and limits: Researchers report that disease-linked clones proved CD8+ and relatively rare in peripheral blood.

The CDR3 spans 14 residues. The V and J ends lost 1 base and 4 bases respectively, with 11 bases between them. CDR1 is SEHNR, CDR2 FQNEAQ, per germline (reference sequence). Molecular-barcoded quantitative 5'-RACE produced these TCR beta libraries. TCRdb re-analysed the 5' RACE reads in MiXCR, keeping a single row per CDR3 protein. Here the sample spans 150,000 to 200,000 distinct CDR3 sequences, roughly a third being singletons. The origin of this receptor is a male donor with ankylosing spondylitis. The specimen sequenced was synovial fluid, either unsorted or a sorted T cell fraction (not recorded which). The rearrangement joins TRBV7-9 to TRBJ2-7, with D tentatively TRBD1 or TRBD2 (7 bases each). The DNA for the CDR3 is TGTGCCAGCAGCTTAGGACAGGGAGGGTACGAGCAGTACTTC. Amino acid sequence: CASSLGQGGYEQYF.